A single sample is the source of the 19 T cell receptor beta chains below, sequenced in a study of long-term antiretroviral therapy in people with HIV. A v3.0 immunoSEQ assay was performed at survey level. Clones were read by immunoSEQ multiplex PCR, and TCRdb kept only the in-frame ones, dropping some. Of tens of thousands of clones detected, roughly 94% appear once; the ten largest clones hold roughly 4%. The specimen was unsorted PBMCs, collected 4.1 years after starting antiretroviral therapy. The receptors were sampled from a woman aged 45-59 years with HIV.

CDR3: CAWSGLRTEAFF. In DNA, the CDR3 is TGTGCCTGGAGCGGTCTGCGCACTGAAGCTTTCTTT. This rearrangement joins TRBV30 to TRBJ1-1, with D uncertain. Per the germline V gene, CDR1 is GTSNPN and CDR2 is SVGIG (reference sequence). This CDR3 comprises 12 residues. V lost 3 bases to trimming and J lost 4 bases, with 9 bases between them. The full variable domain, with the rest looked up from reference TRBV30 and TRBJ1-1, is SQTIHQWPATLVQPVGSPLSLECTVEGTSNPNLYWYRQAAGRGLQLLFYSVGIGQISSEVPQNLSASRPQDRQFILSSKKLLLSDSGFYLCAWSGLRTEAFFGQGTRLTVV.

This clone was seen a handful of times. This chain joins TRBV19 and TRBJ2-1; 7 positions match TRBD1. The ends lost 6 bases at V and 8 bases at J; junction bases unmatched: 16. Germline V gene sequence: CDR1 LNHDA, CDR2 SQIVND (reference sequence). The CDR3 extends over 16 amino acids. The CDR3 DNA sequence: TGTGCCAGTAGCGAAATTACAGGGGTTGGTAGCGATGAGCAGTTCTTC. Translation gives CASSEITGVGSDEQFF.

The rearrangement links TRBV9 to TRBJ1-5, with 7 positions matching TRBD1. The ends lost 3 bases at V and 3 bases at J; junction bases unmatched: 6. Germline V gives CDR1 SGDLS, CDR2 YYNGEE. This CDR3 is built from 15 residues. The DNA of the CDR3 is TGTGCCAGCAGCGAAACAGGGGACCCCAATCAGCCCCAGCATTTT. Amino acids: CASSETGDPNQPQHF.

The chain has TRBV5-1 and TRBJ1-1, with D hard to call. Looked up from germline, CDR1 is SGHRS and CDR2 is YFSETQ. The length of the CDR3 is 13 residues. Between the trimmed V and J ends, which lost 0 bases and 7 bases, there was a span of 10 bases. CDR3 loop: CASSLEPRYEAFF. The CDR3 coding sequence is TGCGCCAGCAGCTTGGAGCCACGCTATGAAGCTTTCTTT.

J is TRBJ2-3 and V is TRBV7-9; D is perhaps TRBD1 or TRBD2 (5 bases each). The germline gives CDR1 SEHNR, CDR2 FQNEAQ (reference sequence). V was pared by 5 bases and J by 6 bases, with 24 bases between. There are 17 residues in the CDR3. DNA of the CDR3: TGTGCCAGCAGCCTACTAGGGCAGGGCATAGTCCGCGATACGCAGTATTTT. This codes for CASSLLGQGIVRDTQYF.

V is TRBV6-5 and J is TRBJ1-2; D is perhaps TRBD1 (5 bases). The V end lost 10 bases, the J end lost 3 bases, and 21 bases lay between the germline ends. Germline V gene lookup returns CDR1 MNHEY and CDR2 SVGAGI. This CDR3 spans 15 amino acids. The CDR3 DNA sequence: TGTGCCACGACAGCCCCTCTGGGAGGAGACTATGGCTACACCTTC. It yields the protein CATTAPLGGDYGYTF.

The chain combines TRBV9 with TRBJ2-7; the match to TRBD2 covers 7 bases. The CDR3 loop spans 16 amino acids. The germline V gene encodes CDR1 SGDLS and CDR2 YYNGEE. Trimming took 0 bases from V and 3 from J; bases not matched to a gene: 9. CDR3 amino acids: CASSVATGGGVYEQYF. DNA for the CDR3: TGTGCCAGCAGCGTAGCTACGGGTGGGGGGGTCTACGAGCAGTACTTC.

The chain couples TRBV7-9 to TRBJ2-5, with D possibly called TRBD1 or TRBD2 (5 bases each). The CDR3 is made up of 14 amino acids. V lost 5 bases, J lost 5 bases, and 15 bases lay in between. Germline loops: CDR1 SEHNR, CDR2 FQNEAQ (reference sequence). The CDR3 coding sequence is TGTGCCAGCAGCCCTCTGGGGGTTTTGGAGACCCAGTACTTC. This encodes CASSPLGVLETQYF.

The gene calls are TRBV19 and TRBJ2-3; 13 nucleotides match TRBD2. J gave up 3 bases and V 3 bases, and 6 bases lay outside the gene matches. This CDR3 contains 17 residues. Germline CDR1 reads LNHDA; CDR2 reads SQIVND (reference sequence). CDR3 bases: TGTGCCAGTAGTATGGGTCCGGGACTAGCGGGGACAGATACGCAGTATTTT. Its translation is CASSMGPGLAGTDTQYF.

The chain recombines TRBV5-8 with TRBJ1-4; no clear D gene. Germline V gives CDR1 SGHTS, CDR2 YDEGEE. The CDR3 is 14 residues long. V gave up 0 bases and J gave up 5 bases, with 8 bases separating them. CDR3 bases: TGTGCCAGCAGCTTGGGGACCCGAAATGAAAAACTGTTTTTT. It specifies CASSLGTRNEKLFF. Complete variable domain (other parts from reference TRBV5-8 and TRBJ1-4): EAGVTQSPTHLIKTRGQQATLRCSPISGHTSVYWYQQALGLGLQFLLWYDEGEERNRGNFPPRFSGRQFPNYSSELNVNALELEDSALYLCASSLGTRNEKLFFGSGTQLSVL.

The chain has TRBV7-9 and TRBJ1-2; D gene unclear. Germline CDR1 is SEHNR and CDR2 is FQNEAQ (reference sequence). Trimming removed 2 bases from V and 8 bases from J, with 12 bases in between. The CDR3 totals 13 residues. CDR3 nucleotides: TGTGCCAGCAGCTTACTTGGCAGGTCCGGCTACACCTTC. It translates to CASSLLGRSGYTF.

V and J are TRBV5-4 and TRBJ2-5, with D unclear. Germline CDR1 SGHNT, CDR2 YYREEE (reference sequence). V lost 0 bases to trimming and J lost 3 bases, with 3 bases between them. The CDR3 runs to 12 residues. The CDR3 protein is CASSLVEETQYF. In DNA form, the CDR3 reads TGTGCCAGCAGCTTGGTGGAAGAGACCCAGTACTTC.

This sequence joins TRBV5-5 and TRBJ1-5; D might be TRBD1 (5 bases). The germline V gene has CDR1 SGHKS and CDR2 YYEKEE (reference sequence). The CDR3 loop spans 15 amino acids. Trimming took off 3 bases at V and 3 bases at J, with 13 bases between the two ends. CDR3 sequence reads: CASSSTGTSNQPQHF. The CDR3 DNA is TGTGCCAGCAGCTCAACCGGGACTTCCAATCAGCCCCAGCATTTT.

V is TRBV6-1 and J is TRBJ1-2; no clear D gene. Germline assignment: CDR1 MNHNS and CDR2 SASEGT. The germline V and J ends were trimmed by 5 bases and 4 bases, with 20 bases remaining between them. The CDR3 runs 16 residues. CDR3 sequence reads: CASSQDGRSLGYGYTF. The DNA of the CDR3 is TGTGCCAGCAGTCAAGATGGACGTTCACTGGGCTATGGCTACACCTTC.

This chain links TRBV10-2 with TRBJ1-1; 7 bases are a match to TRBD1. Germline V gene sequence: CDR1 WSHSY, CDR2 SAAADI. This CDR3 contains 16 residues. Trimming cost V 6 bases and J 1 base; bases outside gene matches: 11. CDR3 bases: TGCGCCAGCAGATTAGGACAGGCAGTCTCGAACACTGAAGCTTTCTTT. Translated: CASRLGQAVSNTEAFF.

The chain is built from TRBV23-1 and TRBJ2-3; 12 bases align to TRBD2. TRBV23-1 is an ORF, and what it does is uncertain. The CDR3 loop spans 19 amino acids. V dropped 2 bases and J dropped 0; count of bases not matched to a gene: 9. CDR3 sequence: CASSQPSGGDTPSTDTQYF. The CDR3 DNA sequence: TGCGCCAGCAGTCAACCTAGCGGGGGGGATACCCCCAGCACAGATACGCAGTATTTT.

V gene TRBV7-8 combines with J gene TRBJ1-5, with D unclear. The V and J ends lost 1 base and 6 bases respectively, with 7 bases between them. The CDR3 has 13 residues. Germline V gene data show CDR1 as SGHVS and CDR2 as FQNEAQ. In DNA form, the CDR3 reads TGTGCCAGCAGCTTAGAGGCGATTCAGCCCCAGCATTTT. This gives the protein CASSLEAIQPQHF. Combining the CDR3 with reference TRBV7-8 and TRBJ1-5 gives the whole variable domain GAGVSQSPRYKVAKRGQDVALRCDPISGHVSLFWYQQALGQGPEFLTYFQNEAQLDKSGLPSDRFFAERPEGSVSTLKIQRTQQEDSAVYLCASSLEAIQPQHFGDGTRLSIL.

This chain joins TRBV7-6 and TRBJ1-2; the match to TRBD1 covers 10 bases. The CDR3 totals 15 residues. With 2 bases clipped from V and 4 bases from J, the junction kept 4 bases outside the gene matches. Germline V gene lookup returns CDR1 SGHVS and CDR2 FNYEAQ. CDR3 protein: CASSLSTGGGYGYTF. In DNA, the CDR3 is TGTGCCAGCAGCTTATCGACAGGGGGCGGCTATGGCTACACCTTC.

On this clone itself: The junction does not match germline at one end; this may be a read error. Different DNA sequences within this sample yield the same CDR3. The rearrangement uses TRBV11-3 and TRBJ2-2; D possibly corresponds to TRBD1 (6 bases). The CDR3 totals 15 residues. The germline CDR1 and CDR2 sequences are SGHNT and YENEEA. The DNA of the CDR3 is TGTGCCAGCAGTTTAGACACAGGGCTACACGGGGAGCTGTTTTTT. It yields the protein CASSLDTGLHGELFF. The full variable domain, with the rest looked up from reference TRBV11-3 and TRBJ2-2, is EAGVVQSPRYKIIEKKQPVAFWCNPISGHNTLYWYLQNLGQGPELLIRYENEEAVDDSQLPKDRFSAERLKGVDSTLKIQPAELGDSAVYLCASSLDTGLHGELFFGEGSRLTVL.